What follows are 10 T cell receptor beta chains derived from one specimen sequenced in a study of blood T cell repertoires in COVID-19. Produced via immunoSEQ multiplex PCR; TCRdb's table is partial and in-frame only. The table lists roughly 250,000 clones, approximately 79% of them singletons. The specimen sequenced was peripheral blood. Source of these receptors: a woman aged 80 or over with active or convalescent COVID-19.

This chain's CDR3 is CASSLGRGRSPLHF. The CDR3 DNA sequence: TGTGCCAGCAGTTTGGGCAGGGGGCGGTCACCCCTCCACTTT. The rearrangement joins TRBV28 to TRBJ1-6, with 8 nucleotides matching TRBD1. V trimming: 3 bases; J trimming: 10 bases; junction bases outside the gene matches: 5. Germline loops: CDR1 MDHEN, CDR2 SYDVKM. This CDR3 contains 14 residues.

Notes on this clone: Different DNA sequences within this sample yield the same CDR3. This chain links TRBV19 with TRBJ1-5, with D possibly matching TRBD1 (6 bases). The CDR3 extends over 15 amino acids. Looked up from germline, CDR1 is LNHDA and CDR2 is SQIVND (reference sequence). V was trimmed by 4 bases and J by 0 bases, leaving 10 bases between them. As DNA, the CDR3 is TGTGCCAGTAGTACAACAGGGAATAGCAATCAGCCCCAGCATTTT. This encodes CASSTTGNSNQPQHF.

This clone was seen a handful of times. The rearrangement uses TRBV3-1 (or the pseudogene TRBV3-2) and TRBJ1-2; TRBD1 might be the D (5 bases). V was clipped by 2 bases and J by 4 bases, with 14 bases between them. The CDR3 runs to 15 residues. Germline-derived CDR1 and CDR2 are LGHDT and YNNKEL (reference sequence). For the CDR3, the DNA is TGTGCCAGCAGCCAACCTGGGGGGGGAGGCTATGGCTACACCTTC. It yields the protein CASSQPGGGGYGYTF.

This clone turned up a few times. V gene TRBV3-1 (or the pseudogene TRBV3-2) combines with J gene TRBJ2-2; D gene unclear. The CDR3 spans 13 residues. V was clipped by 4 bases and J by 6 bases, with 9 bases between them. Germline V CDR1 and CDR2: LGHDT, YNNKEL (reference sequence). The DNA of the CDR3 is TGTGCCAGCAGCCTCTTCTTGTCCGGGGAGCTGTTTTTT. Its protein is CASSLFLSGELFF.

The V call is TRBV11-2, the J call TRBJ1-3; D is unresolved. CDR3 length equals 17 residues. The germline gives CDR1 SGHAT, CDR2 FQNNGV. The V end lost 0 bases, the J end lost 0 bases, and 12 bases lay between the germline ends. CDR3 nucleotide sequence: TGTGCCAGCAGCTTAGATCAGTGGCAGAACTCTGGAAACACCATATATTTT. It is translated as CASSLDQWQNSGNTIYF.

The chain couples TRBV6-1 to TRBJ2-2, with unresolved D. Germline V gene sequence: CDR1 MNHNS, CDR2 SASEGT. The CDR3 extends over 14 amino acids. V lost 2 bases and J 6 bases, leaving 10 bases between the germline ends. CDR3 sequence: CASSEPEAAGELFF. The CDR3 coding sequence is TGTGCCAGCAGTGAACCAGAGGCGGCCGGGGAGCTGTTTTTT.

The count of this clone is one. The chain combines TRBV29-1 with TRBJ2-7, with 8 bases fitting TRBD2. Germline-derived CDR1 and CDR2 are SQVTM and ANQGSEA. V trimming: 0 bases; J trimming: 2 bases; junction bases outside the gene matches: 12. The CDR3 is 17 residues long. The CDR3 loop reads CSVEDRSGGRLPYEQYF. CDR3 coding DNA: TGCAGCGTTGAAGATAGATCTGGCGGGAGGCTCCCCTACGAGCAGTACTTC.

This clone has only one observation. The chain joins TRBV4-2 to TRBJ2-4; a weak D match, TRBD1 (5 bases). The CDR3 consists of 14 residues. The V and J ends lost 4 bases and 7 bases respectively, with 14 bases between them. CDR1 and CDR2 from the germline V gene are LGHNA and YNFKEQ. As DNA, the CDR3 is TGTGCCAGCAGCCTTGGGGCCGACTTTAACATTCAGTACTTC. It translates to CASSLGADFNIQYF.

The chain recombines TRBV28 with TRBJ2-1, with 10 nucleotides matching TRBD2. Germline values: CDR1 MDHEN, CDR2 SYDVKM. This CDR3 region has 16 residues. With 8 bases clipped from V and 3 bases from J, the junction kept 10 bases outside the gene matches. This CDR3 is CASRHSRTSGYNEQFF. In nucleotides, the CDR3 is TGTGCCAGCCGGCACTCGAGGACTAGCGGCTACAATGAGCAGTTCTTC.

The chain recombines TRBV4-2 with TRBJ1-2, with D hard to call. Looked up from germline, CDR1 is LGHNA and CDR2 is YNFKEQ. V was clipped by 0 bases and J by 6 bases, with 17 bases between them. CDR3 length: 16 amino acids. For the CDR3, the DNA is TGTGCCAGCAGCCAAGATCGCCAGGATCTTACGAATGGCTACACCTTC. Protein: CASSQDRQDLTNGYTF.